These 14 T cell receptor beta chains were sequenced from one sample in a study of breast tumors, draining lymph nodes, adjacent tissues. Axillary draining lymph nodes of breast cancer patients supplied the node samples. TCRdb re-derived calls from the multiplex PCR reads in MiXCR, one entry per CDR3 protein. The data contain more than 250,000 distinct CDR3 sequences, 30% of them seen just once; the ten biggest clones take up roughly 1.1%. The sequenced sample was axillary lymph node tissue. The receptor set was obtained from a female donor with breast cancer. Some clones in this sample may be carry-over from other donors' samples.

The chain couples TRBV7-9 to TRBJ2-3; TRBD2 is a possible D gene (6 bases). Germline V gene sequence: CDR1 SEHNR, CDR2 FQNEAQ (reference sequence). The CDR3 is made up of 14 amino acids. V shed 11 bases and J shed 11 bases, with 26 bases lying between them. The CDR3 region is CAGQAVGGGNEQYF. CDR3 bases: TGTGCCGGACAAGCAGTGGGGGGAGGCAATGAGCAGTATTTT.

This clonotype was seen repeatedly, ten times or more. J is TRBJ2-2 and V is TRBV29-1, with TRBD1 identical over 11 bases. Per germline, CDR1 SQVTM and CDR2 ANQGSEA. The CDR3 consists of 16 residues. The junction had 7 bases not matched to a gene; V was cut back by 2 bases and J by 5 bases. The CDR3 reads CSVEKGGQGATGELFF. As DNA, the CDR3 is TGCAGCGTTGAAAAGGGCGGACAGGGGGCGACCGGGGAGCTGTTTTTT.

The chain couples TRBV29-1 to TRBJ2-5, with a possible D match to TRBD2 (5 bases). Germline V gene data show CDR1 as SQVTM and CDR2 as ANQGSEA. Trimming stripped 0 bases from V and 7 bases from J, with 15 bases between. CDR3 size: 14 residues. CDR3 sequence: CSVEEGKLGVTQYF. The CDR3 region has the DNA TGCAGCGTTGAAGAGGGAAAACTGGGAGTGACCCAGTACTTC.

This chain connects TRBV4-3 to TRBJ2-3, with D tentatively TRBD2 (6 bases). Germline V gene lookup returns CDR1 LGHNA and CDR2 YSLEER. The CDR3 runs 16 residues. Trimming took off 6 bases at V and 2 bases at J, with 18 bases between the two ends. The CDR3 reads CASRKGLAWTTDTQYF. In DNA form, the CDR3 reads TGCGCCAGCAGAAAGGGACTGGCGTGGACCACAGATACGCAGTATTTT.

The chain has TRBV20-1 and TRBJ1-1, with unresolved D. Trimming removed 4 bases at V and 1 base at J, with 4 bases between. Germline V CDR1 and CDR2: DFQATT, SNEGSKA (reference sequence). The CDR3 contains 11 residues. The CDR3 sequence is CSATTNTEAFF. For the CDR3, the DNA is TGCAGTGCTACCACGAACACTGAAGCTTTCTTT.

Concerning this clonotype: A much larger clonotype is one base distant, so this may be a read error. The CDR3 loop is CASQPLLDRDEQYF. For the CDR3, the DNA is TGCGCCAGCCAACCACTCCTCGACAGGGACGAGCAGTACTTC. The V and J genes are TRBV5-1 and TRBJ2-7, with 7 bases fitting TRBD1. After removal of 7 bases from V and 5 bases from J, the junction contained 12 bases not matched to a gene. Germline CDR1 SGHRS, CDR2 YFSETQ. The CDR3 is 14 residues long.

Only a few counts were recorded for this clonotype. It may be a read error: a sequence one base away is much more abundant. V is TRBV11-3 and J is TRBJ2-3, with 7 bases fitting TRBD2. The V gene end was trimmed by 5 bases and the J gene end by 4 bases; junction bases not matched to a gene: 9. Germline CDR1 is SGHNT and CDR2 is YENEEA. This CDR3 has 15 residues. CDR3: CASSTQGGTADTQYF. CDR3 sequence (DNA): TGTGCCAGCAGCACCCAGGGAGGGACTGCAGATACGCAGTATTTT.

There are many counts of this clonotype. The chain couples TRBV19 to TRBJ1-5; 8 bases match TRBD1. The CDR3 contains 14 residues. With V trimmed by 5 bases and J by 6 bases, 6 bases remained unmatched. The germline CDR1 and CDR2 sequences are LNHDA and SQIVND (reference sequence). The CDR3 loop reads CASSWTGSSQPQHF. The CDR3 bases are TGTGCCAGTAGTTGGACAGGGTCGTCTCAGCCCCAGCATTTT. Complete variable domain (other parts from reference TRBV19 and TRBJ1-5): DGGITQSPKYLFRKEGQNVTLSCEQNLNHDAMYWYRQDPGQGLRLIYYSQIVNDFQKGDIAEGYSVSREKKESFPLTVTSAQKNPTAFYLCASSWTGSSQPQHFGDGTRLSIL.

Of note for this clonotype: A much more abundant neighbour one base away suggests this may be a read error. The chain is built from TRBV7-9 and TRBJ2-4; a possible D gene is TRBD1 (5 bases). Germline V lookup: CDR1 SEHNR, CDR2 FQNEAQ (reference sequence). CDR3 length: 13 amino acids. CDR3 in amino acids: CASSLVTENIRYF. Written as DNA, the CDR3 is TGTGCCAGCAGCCTAGTGACAGAAAACATTCGGTACTTC.

This clonotype was seen ten or more times. The CDR3 loop is CASSNNRARNTQYF. The CDR3 DNA reads TGTGCCAGCAGCAATAATAGGGCTAGAAATACGCAGTATTTT. The rearrangement links TRBV7-8 to TRBJ2-3; D call uncertain. V gave up 5 bases and J gave up 7 bases, with 16 bases separating them. Per germline, CDR1 SGHVS and CDR2 FQNEAQ. This CDR3 comprises 14 residues. Using reference TRBV7-8 and TRBJ2-3 for the parts outside the CDR3, the full variable domain is GAGVSQSPRYKVAKRGQDVALRCDPISGHVSLFWYQQALGQGPEFLTYFQNEAQLDKSGLPSDRFFAERPEGSVSTLKIQRTQQEDSAVYLCASSNNRARNTQYFGPGTRLTVL.

The rearrangement uses TRBV7-3 and TRBJ2-3, with 8 bases matching TRBD2. Germline CDR1 and CDR2: SGHTA and FQGTGA. The CDR3 extends over 16 amino acids. Trimming took 5 bases from V and 11 from J; bases not matched to a gene: 18. This CDR3 reads CASSPIAGYRGNEQYF. The CDR3, as DNA: TGTGCCAGCAGCCCCATAGCGGGGTATAGGGGCAATGAGCAGTATTTT.

With regard to this clonotype: Relative to the germline gene, one junction end is altered; a read error may explain this. The J gene is TRBJ2-7, the V gene TRBV2; 12 positions match TRBD2. CDR1 is SNHLY, CDR2 FYNNEI, per germline. The CDR3 loop spans 18 amino acids. The CDR3: CASSVTSGRRYLRGEQYF. The CDR3, as DNA: TGCGCCAGCAGTGTGACTAGCGGGAGAAGATACCTACGAGGAGAGCAGTACTTC.

The chain carries TRBV27 and TRBJ2-5; 9 bases align to TRBD2. The germline gives CDR1 MNHEY, CDR2 SMNVEV (reference sequence). The CDR3 totals 18 residues. Trimming cost V 5 bases and J 3 bases; bases outside gene matches: 16. CDR3 region: CASSLRTGGLAEKETQYF. CDR3 coding DNA: TGTGCCAGCAGTCTGAGGACTGGGGGACTAGCCGAAAAAGAGACCCAGTACTTC.

Comments on this clonotype: The junction departs from the called germline gene at one end, perhaps through a read error. The chain joins TRBV10-3 to TRBJ1-3; the match to TRBD1 covers 7 bases. Germline CDR1 and CDR2: ENHRY and SYGVKD. The CDR3 covers 14 residues. The CDR3 region has the DNA TGTGCCATCAGTGGGACAGGAGCCGGAAGCACCATATATTTT. Its translation is CAISGTGAGSTIYF.